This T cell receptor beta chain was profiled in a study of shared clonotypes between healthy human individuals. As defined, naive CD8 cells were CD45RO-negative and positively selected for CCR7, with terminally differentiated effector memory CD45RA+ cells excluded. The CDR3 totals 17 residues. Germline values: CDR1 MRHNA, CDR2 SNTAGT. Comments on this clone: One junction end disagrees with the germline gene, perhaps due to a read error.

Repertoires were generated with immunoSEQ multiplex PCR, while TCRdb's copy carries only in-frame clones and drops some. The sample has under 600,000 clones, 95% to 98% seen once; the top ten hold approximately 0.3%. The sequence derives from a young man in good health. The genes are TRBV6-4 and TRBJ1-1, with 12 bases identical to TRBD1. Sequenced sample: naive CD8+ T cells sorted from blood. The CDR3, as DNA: TGTGCCAGCAGCGACTCCCGGGACAGGGGGCGAGGCACTGAAGCTTTCTTT. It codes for CASSDSRDRGRGTEAFF.